A selection of T cell receptor beta chains follows, all from one sample in a study of graft-versus-host responses after intestinal transplantation. TCRdb's copy holds only in-frame clones and misses some; the assay was immunoSEQ multiplex PCR. The table lists tens of thousands of clones, around 90% of them singletons. These receptors are not linked to any known antigen. Source: unstimulated CD8+ T cells sorted from spleen or lymph node cells, taken before transplant. The receptor source for this set is a human donor who was the organ donor for an intestinal transplant. Each CDR3 is given with its conserved first and last residue. A D gene is named only where the DNA matches it firmly. Rows give clone size only sometimes, using once, few, many, or a class for an expanded clone.

DNA: TGTGCCAGTAGTTCCAGGGTTTATACTGAAGCTTTCTTT
CDR3: CASSSRVYTEAFF
size: .
D: .
J: TRBJ1-1
V: TRBV19

DNA: TGTGCCTCGTGGTGGGCAGGGGGGTCTCCCACTGAAGCTTTCTTT
CDR3: CASWWAGGSPTEAFF
size: .
D: TRBD1
J: TRBJ1-1
V: TRBV19

DNA: TGTGCCAGCAGCTTAGATACGGGGGTAATTTCCTACAATGAGCAGTTCTTC
CDR3: CASSLDTGVISYNEQFF
size: .
D: .
J: TRBJ2-1
V: TRBV7-2

DNA: TGTGCCAGCATTTCGGGACAGAACACTGAAGCTTTCTTT
CDR3: CASISGQNTEAFF
size: .
D: .
J: TRBJ1-1
V: TRBV6-5

DNA: TGCGCCAGCAGCCAAGGCAACGGTGAAGCTTTCTTT
CDR3: CASSQGNGEAFF
size: .
D: .
J: TRBJ1-1
V: TRBV4-1

DNA: TGTGCCAGTTGGACAGGGGGAAATGAGCAGTTCTTC
CDR3: CASWTGGNEQFF
size: .
D: TRBD1
J: TRBJ2-1
V: TRBV2

DNA: TGTGCCAGCAGCTTTCTACCCAATGAGCAGTTCTTC
CDR3: CASSFLPNEQFF
size: .
D: .
J: TRBJ2-1
V: TRBV11-2

DNA: TGTGCCAGCAGTTTGGCCCCCGGGACTATAAATGAAAAACTGTTTTTT
CDR3: CASSLAPGTINEKLFF
size: .
D: .
J: TRBJ1-4
V: TRBV27

DNA: TGTGCCAGCAGACGCGCCACAGGTGGGGACCAAGAGACCCAGTACTTC
CDR3: CASRRATGGDQETQYF
size: .
D: .
J: TRBJ2-5
V: TRBV28

DNA: TGTGCCAGCAGCTTAGGGTGGCGGAACTATGGCTACACCTTC
CDR3: CASSLGWRNYGYTF
size: .
D: .
J: TRBJ1-2
V: TRBV7-9

DNA: TGTGCCAGTAGTATCTGGGGGGAAGGGAGCTCCTACAATGAGCAGTTCTTC
CDR3: CASSIWGEGSSYNEQFF
size: .
D: .
J: TRBJ2-1
V: TRBV19

DNA: TGTGCCAGCAGTCCGCCCAACTCGGGACAGATCACTGAAGCTTTCTTT
CDR3: CASSPPNSGQITEAFF
size: .
D: TRBD1
J: TRBJ1-1
V: TRBV27

DNA: TGCGCCAGCAGCTGGCGGGACAATGAAAAACTGTTTTTT
CDR3: CASSWRDNEKLFF
size: .
D: .
J: TRBJ1-4
V: TRBV5-1

DNA: TGTGCCAGCAGCCTCGACAGTAGCAATCAGCCCCAGCATTTT
CDR3: CASSLDSSNQPQHF
size: .
D: .
J: TRBJ1-5
V: TRBV7-9

DNA: TGTGCCAGCTACCAGGGGTTTGGGAACACTGAAGCTTTCTTT
CDR3: CASYQGFGNTEAFF
size: few
D: .
J: TRBJ1-1
V: TRBV6-1

DNA: TGTGCCAGCAGTTTATCCGACCCGGGAGAAAAACTGTTTTTT
CDR3: CASSLSDPGEKLFF
size: .
D: .
J: TRBJ1-4
V: TRBV27

DNA: TGTGCCAGCAGCTCCCCCGCGACAGGACAGGGGGGCACTGAAGCTTTCTTT
CDR3: CASSSPATGQGGTEAFF
size: .
D: TRBD1
J: TRBJ1-1
V: TRBV7-8

DNA: TGTGCCAGCAGTTTAAGGTCCGGGGTCACTGAAGCTTTCTTT
CDR3: CASSLRSGVTEAFF
size: .
D: .
J: TRBJ1-1
V: TRBV27

DNA: TGTGCCAGCATACAGGATTTTAGCTCCTACAATGAGCAGTTCTTC
CDR3: CASIQDFSSYNEQFF
size: .
D: .
J: TRBJ2-1
V: TRBV27

DNA: TGTGCCAGCAGCGTAAGTTCCAGGGCCAATGAGCAGTTCTTC
CDR3: CASSVSSRANEQFF
size: .
D: .
J: TRBJ2-1
V: TRBV9

DNA: TGTGCCACCAGCAGAGAGAGCAGGGTTTACAATGAGCAGTTCTTC
CDR3: CATSRESRVYNEQFF
size: .
D: .
J: TRBJ2-1
V: TRBV15

DNA: TGTGCCAGCAGCTTACTCGCCAGGGACACTGAAGCTTTCTTT
CDR3: CASSLLARDTEAFF
size: .
D: .
J: TRBJ1-1
V: TRBV7-3

DNA: TGTGCCAGCAGTTACTCTAACAGCTACACCGGGGAGCTGTTTTTT
CDR3: CASSYSNSYTGELFF
size: .
D: .
J: TRBJ2-2
V: TRBV6-6

DNA: TGTGCCAGCAGGGACTCTGTAGGATTCTATGGCTACACCTTC
CDR3: CASRDSVGFYGYTF
size: once
D: .
J: TRBJ1-2
V: TRBV27

DNA: TGTGCCAGCAGGTTGGGGGGGCTCACTTTCACAGATACGCAGTATTTT
CDR3: CASRLGGLTFTDTQYF
size: once
D: .
J: TRBJ2-3
V: TRBV7-8

DNA: TGTGCCAGCAGTCCAGGGATAACTAATGAAAAACTGTTTTTT
CDR3: CASSPGITNEKLFF
size: .
D: .
J: TRBJ1-4
V: TRBV7-9

DNA: TGTGCCAGCAGCGATATTACAGGGGGCGCGAACACTGAAGCTTTCTTT
CDR3: CASSDITGGANTEAFF
size: .
D: TRBD1
J: TRBJ1-1
V: TRBV5-8

DNA: TGTGCTAGTGGTCGGACTAGCGTAGCAGATACGCAGTATTTT
CDR3: CASGRTSVADTQYF
size: .
D: TRBD2
J: TRBJ2-3
V: TRBV12-5

DNA: TGTGCCAGCAGCGCCCCCCGGACTAGCGGGCCCACAGATACGCAGTATTTT
CDR3: CASSAPRTSGPTDTQYF
size: once
D: TRBD2
J: TRBJ2-3
V: TRBV7-8

DNA: TGCGCCAGCAGCCTCGGGGGGCAACAGGCTGAAGCTTTCTTT
CDR3: CASSLGGQQAEAFF
size: .
D: .
J: TRBJ1-1
V: TRBV4-1

DNA: TGTGCCAGCAGTGCTCAGATCCAAGAGACCCAGTACTTC
CDR3: CASSAQIQETQYF
size: .
D: .
J: TRBJ2-5
V: TRBV2

DNA: TGTGCCAGCAGCGTAGGAACAGGAATCCAAGAGACCCAGTACTTC
CDR3: CASSVGTGIQETQYF
size: .
D: .
J: TRBJ2-5
V: TRBV9

DNA: TGCGCCAGCAGCCAAGTGGGCAGCATGAACACTGAAGCTTTCTTT
CDR3: CASSQVGSMNTEAFF
size: once
D: .
J: TRBJ1-1
V: TRBV4-3

DNA: TGTGCCAGTAGTATAGAGGTACGGGAGACAGACTATAGCAATCAGCCCCAGCATTTT
CDR3: CASSIEVRETDYSNQPQHF
size: .
D: .
J: TRBJ1-5
V: TRBV19

DNA: TGCGCCAGCAGCTTGGTCGGTAGTCCAGATACGCAGTATTTT
CDR3: CASSLVGSPDTQYF
size: .
D: .
J: TRBJ2-3
V: TRBV5-1

DNA: TGTGCCAGCAGCACAGGACAGGGAGGTCAGCCCCAGCATTTT
CDR3: CASSTGQGGQPQHF
size: .
D: TRBD1
J: TRBJ1-5
V: TRBV13

DNA: TGTGCCAGCAGTTTGGGGGGGAGCTCCTACAATGAGCAGTTCTTC
CDR3: CASSLGGSSYNEQFF
size: .
D: TRBD2
J: TRBJ2-1
V: TRBV27

DNA: TGTGCCAGCAGTTTCGCGGGGAAGGGGTTCTTC
CDR3: CASSFAGKGFF
size: .
D: .
J: TRBJ2-1
V: TRBV27

DNA: TGCGCCAGCAGTGAGTTGCGGGGGGGCTATGGCTACACCTTC
CDR3: CASSELRGGYGYTF
size: .
D: .
J: TRBJ1-2
V: TRBV10-2

DNA: TGTGCCAGCAGTTACTCCGCGAACTATGGCTACACCTTC
CDR3: CASSYSANYGYTF
size: .
D: .
J: TRBJ1-2
V: TRBV6-5

DNA: TGTGCCAGTAGTATAGGAGCAGCGGGGGACAGCACAGATACGCAGTATTTT
CDR3: CASSIGAAGDSTDTQYF
size: .
D: TRBD2
J: TRBJ2-3
V: TRBV19

DNA: TGTGCCACCAGCTCCCAAGAAAGAGGGTTTAATTCACCCCTCCACTTT
CDR3: CATSSQERGFNSPLHF
size: .
D: .
J: TRBJ1-6
V: TRBV15

DNA: TGCGCCAGCAGCCAAGCTGATCGTCGGGTCACCGGGGAGCTGTTTTTT
CDR3: CASSQADRRVTGELFF
size: .
D: .
J: TRBJ2-2
V: TRBV4-3

DNA: TGTGCCAGCAGCTTAGGCGGGGGGTTGCAAGAGACCCAGTACTTC
CDR3: CASSLGGGLQETQYF
size: .
D: TRBD2
J: TRBJ2-5
V: TRBV7-9

DNA: TGTGCCAGCAGCTACGGGACAGGGAACACTGAAGCTTTCTTT
CDR3: CASSYGTGNTEAFF
size: .
D: TRBD1
J: TRBJ1-1
V: TRBV11-3

DNA: TGTGCCAGCAAGCGCTCCACCGGGGAGCTGTTTTTT
CDR3: CASKRSTGELFF
size: once
D: .
J: TRBJ2-2
V: TRBV6-5

DNA: TGCGCCAGCAGCCAAGAAAGCAGGCAGCCCCAGCATTTT
CDR3: CASSQESRQPQHF
size: .
D: .
J: TRBJ1-5
V: TRBV4-3

DNA: TGTGCCAGCAGCCCAAGACAGGGGGAAAGCACAGATACGCAGTATTTT
CDR3: CASSPRQGESTDTQYF
size: .
D: TRBD1
J: TRBJ2-3
V: TRBV7-9

DNA: TGTGCCAGCAGCCCTAGCGGGGGGAGACTAGATACGCAGTATTTT
CDR3: CASSPSGGRLDTQYF
size: .
D: TRBD2
J: TRBJ2-3
V: TRBV9

DNA: TGTGCCAGCAGTTACGTCAGTAACTATGGCTACACCTTC
CDR3: CASSYVSNYGYTF
size: .
D: .
J: TRBJ1-2
V: TRBV6-6

DNA: TGCGCCAGCAGCCAAGACAGTCCGGACAGGGGGCCTCACAATGAGCAGTTCTTC
CDR3: CASSQDSPDRGPHNEQFF
size: once
D: TRBD1
J: TRBJ2-1
V: TRBV4-1

DNA: TGTGCCAGCAGCTCAGAGGAAACAGGGGGGAATGAAAAACTGTTTTTT
CDR3: CASSSEETGGNEKLFF
size: few
D: TRBD1
J: TRBJ1-4
V: TRBV7-9

DNA: TGTGCCAGCAGTTTGCGCCCTTACAATGAGCAGTTCTTC
CDR3: CASSLRPYNEQFF
size: once
D: .
J: TRBJ2-1
V: TRBV27